The 4 T cell receptor beta chains listed next were all sequenced from one sample in a study of CD8 T cells in ankylosing spondylitis. Findings and limits, study-wide: What seemed typical of ankylosing spondylitis blood was a TCR beta motif built from 7 or 8 highly homologous variants.

Their antigens are not known. In TCRdb, the 5' RACE reads were re-called with MiXCR into one record per CDR3 protein. The table includes around 480,000 distinct CDR3 sequences, over 15% detected once. Sequencing used blood, either unsorted or a sorted T cell fraction (not recorded which). All receptors come from a male donor with ankylosing spondylitis.

There are a few counts of this clonotype. The chain has TRBV7-3 and TRBJ2-3; D possibly corresponds to TRBD1 (5 bases). Trimming took 5 bases from V and 1 from J, leaving 10 bases between them. CDR1 and CDR2 (germline): SGHTA, FQGTGA. The CDR3 extends over 14 amino acids. For the CDR3, the DNA is TGTGCCAGCAGCCGACAGTACGGCACAGATACGCAGTATTTT. Translated, it gives CASSRQYGTDTQYF.

The chain is built from TRBV6-1 and TRBJ1-1; D call uncertain. The V end was cut by 7 bases, the J end by 1 base, with 13 bases between. The CDR3 contains 14 residues. CDR1 and CDR2 (germline): MNHNS, SASEGT. This CDR3 is CASTTTLGNTEAFF. As DNA, the CDR3 is TGTGCCAGCACCACGACCCTGGGGAACACTGAAGCTTTCTTT.

About this clonotype itself: A clone one base away is much larger, so this may be a read error. V is TRBV6-1 and J is TRBJ1-4; D is possibly TRBD1 (5 bases). Germline CDR1 is MNHNS and CDR2 is SASEGT. This CDR3 comprises 15 residues. CDR3 DNA sequence: TGTGCCAGCAGTGAATATTGGCAGGGTCGCGAAAAACCGTTTTTT. Its translation is CASSEYWQGREKPFF.

The genes are TRBV7-3 and TRBJ2-2; D unresolved. The CDR3 extends over 17 amino acids. V was pared by 5 bases and J by 0 bases, with 16 bases between. The germline gives CDR1 SGHTA, CDR2 FQGTGA. The CDR3 loop is CASSAYALKANTGELFF. In nucleotides, the CDR3 is TGTGCCAGCAGCGCCTACGCCCTCAAGGCGAACACCGGGGAGCTGTTTTTT.